This T cell receptor (beta chain) was recovered during a study of T cell repertoires in cytomegalovirus infection. TCRdb called the reads again in MiXCR, with one record for every CDR3 protein. The sample holds fewer than 700,000 distinct CDR3 sequences, 24% seen once. This clonotype showed up many times. This clonotype was sampled from a human donor in good health (CMV status not recorded). Some clones in this sample may be carry-over from other donors' samples. What was sequenced was CD8+ T cells from PBMCs.

CDR3 nucleotides: TGTGCCAGCAGCCGGGACAGGGTTGATGGCTACGAGCAGTACTTC. Its protein product is CASSRDRVDGYEQYF. The genes are TRBV7-9 and TRBJ2-7, with 9 bases identical to TRBD1. The length of the CDR3 is 15 residues. V shed 5 bases and J 3 bases; nucleotides not matched to a gene: 8. CDR1 and CDR2 from the germline V gene are SEHNR and FQNEAQ (reference sequence).